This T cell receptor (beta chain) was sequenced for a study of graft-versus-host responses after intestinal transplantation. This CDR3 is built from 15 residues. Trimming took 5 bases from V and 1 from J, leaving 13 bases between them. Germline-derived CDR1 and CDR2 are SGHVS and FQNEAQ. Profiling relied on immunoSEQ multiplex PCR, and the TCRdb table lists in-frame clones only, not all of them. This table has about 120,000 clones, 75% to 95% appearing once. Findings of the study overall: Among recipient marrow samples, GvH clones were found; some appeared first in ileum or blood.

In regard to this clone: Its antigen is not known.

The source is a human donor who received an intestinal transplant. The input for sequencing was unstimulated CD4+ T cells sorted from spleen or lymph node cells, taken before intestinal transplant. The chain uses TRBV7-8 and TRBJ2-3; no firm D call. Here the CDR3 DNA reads TGTGCCAGCAGCCGCGGAATGCCTCGCACAGATACGCAGTATTTT. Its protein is CASSRGMPRTDTQYF.